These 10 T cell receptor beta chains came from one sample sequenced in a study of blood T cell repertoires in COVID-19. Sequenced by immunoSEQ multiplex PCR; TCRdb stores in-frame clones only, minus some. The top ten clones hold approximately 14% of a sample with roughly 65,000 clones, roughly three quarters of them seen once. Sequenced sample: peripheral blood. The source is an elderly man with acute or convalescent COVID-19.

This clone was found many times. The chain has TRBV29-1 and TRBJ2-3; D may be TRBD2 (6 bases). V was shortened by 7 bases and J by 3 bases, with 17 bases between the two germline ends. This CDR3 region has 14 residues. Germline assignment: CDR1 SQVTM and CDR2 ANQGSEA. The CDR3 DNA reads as TGCAGCGCCCGTCGGGAGTGGGGGACAGATACGCAGTATTTT. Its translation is CSARREWGTDTQYF.

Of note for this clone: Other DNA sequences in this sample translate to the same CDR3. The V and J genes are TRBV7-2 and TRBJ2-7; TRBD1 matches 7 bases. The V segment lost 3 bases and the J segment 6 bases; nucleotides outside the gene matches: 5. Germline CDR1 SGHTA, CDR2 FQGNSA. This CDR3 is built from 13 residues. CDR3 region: CASSFRDRPEQYF. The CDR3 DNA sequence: TGTGCCAGCAGCTTCCGGGACAGACCCGAGCAGTACTTC.

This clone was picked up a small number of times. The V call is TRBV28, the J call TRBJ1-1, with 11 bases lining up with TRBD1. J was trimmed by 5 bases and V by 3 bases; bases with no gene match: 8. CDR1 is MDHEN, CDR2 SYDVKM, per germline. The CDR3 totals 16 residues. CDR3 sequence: CASSLFGTGGKTEAFF. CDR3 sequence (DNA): TGTGCCAGCAGTTTGTTTGGGACAGGGGGGAAGACTGAAGCTTTCTTT.

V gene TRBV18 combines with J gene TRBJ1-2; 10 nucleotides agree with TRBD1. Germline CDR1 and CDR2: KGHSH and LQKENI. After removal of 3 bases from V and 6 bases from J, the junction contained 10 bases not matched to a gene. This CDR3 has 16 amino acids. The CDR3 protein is CASSPGLTGTGDGYTF. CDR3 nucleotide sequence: TGTGCCAGCTCACCGGGGCTAACCGGGACAGGGGATGGCTACACCTTC.

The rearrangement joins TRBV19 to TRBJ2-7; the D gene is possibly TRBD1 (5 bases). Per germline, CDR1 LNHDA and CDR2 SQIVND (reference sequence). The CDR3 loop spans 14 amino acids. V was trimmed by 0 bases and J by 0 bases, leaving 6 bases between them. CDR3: CASSIDRASYEQYF. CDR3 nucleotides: TGTGCCAGTAGTATAGACAGGGCCTCCTACGAGCAGTACTTC.

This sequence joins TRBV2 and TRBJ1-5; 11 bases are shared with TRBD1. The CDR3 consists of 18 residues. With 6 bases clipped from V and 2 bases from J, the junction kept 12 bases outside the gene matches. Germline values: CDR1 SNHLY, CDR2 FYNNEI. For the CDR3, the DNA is TGTGCCAGCAGCTCCGGGACAGGGGGTATTTCGCGCAATCAGCCCCAGCATTTT. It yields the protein CASSSGTGGISRNQPQHF.

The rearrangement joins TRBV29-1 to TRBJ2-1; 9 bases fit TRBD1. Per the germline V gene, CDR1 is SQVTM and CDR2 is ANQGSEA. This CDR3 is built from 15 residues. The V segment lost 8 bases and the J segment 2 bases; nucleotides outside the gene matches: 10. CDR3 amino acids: CSPNGDRETYNEQFF. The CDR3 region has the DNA TGCAGCCCCAACGGGGACAGGGAAACCTACAATGAGCAGTTCTTC.

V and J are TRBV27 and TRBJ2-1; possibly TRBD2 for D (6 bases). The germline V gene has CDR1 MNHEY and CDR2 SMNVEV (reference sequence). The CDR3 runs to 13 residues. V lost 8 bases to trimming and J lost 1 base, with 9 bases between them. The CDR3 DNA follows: TGTGCCAGCGGACTACAGTCCTACAATGAGCAGTTCTTC. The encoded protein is CASGLQSYNEQFF.

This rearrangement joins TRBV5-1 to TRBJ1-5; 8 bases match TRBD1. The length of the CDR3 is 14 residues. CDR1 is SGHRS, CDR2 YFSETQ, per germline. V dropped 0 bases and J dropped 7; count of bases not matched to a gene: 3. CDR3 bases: TGCGCCAGCAGCTTGGGACAGGGGACGCAGCCCCAGCATTTT. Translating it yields CASSLGQGTQPQHF.

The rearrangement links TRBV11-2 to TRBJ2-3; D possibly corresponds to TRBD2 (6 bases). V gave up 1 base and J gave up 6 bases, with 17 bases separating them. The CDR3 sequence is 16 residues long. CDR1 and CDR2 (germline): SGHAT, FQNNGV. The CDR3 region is CASSLVSFVGGDTQYF. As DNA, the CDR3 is TGTGCCAGCAGCTTAGTAAGTTTTGTGGGAGGCGATACGCAGTATTTT.